The rows below give T cell receptor beta chains drawn from one sample of a study of CD8+ T cells in alopecia areata. Profiling relied on immunoSEQ multiplex PCR, and the TCRdb table lists in-frame clones only, not all of them. The data contain roughly 210,000 clones, around two fifths of them seen just once; the ten biggest clones take up about 2.4%. The source material was CD4+ T cells sorted from blood, sampled at approximately week 36, from a patient treated with tofacitinib. These receptors were obtained from a human donor with alopecia areata. Both conserved end residues are part of each CDR3. D genes are given only for firm matches. Rows give clone size only sometimes, using once, few, many, or a class for an expanded clone.

cdr3_aa | cdr3_nt | j_call | v_call | cdr3_length | clone_size | d_call
CASSVVQGITEAFF | TGTGCCAGCAGCGTAGTTCAGGGAATCACTGAAGCTTTCTTT | TRBJ1-1 | TRBV9 | 14 | - | -
CASSLRGGYEQYF | TGTGCCAGCAGCCTCAGGGGTGGGTACGAGCAGTACTTC | TRBJ2-7 | TRBV4-2 | 13 | - | -
CSVGSGGHNIQYF | TGCAGCGTTGGGTCGGGAGGGCATAACATTCAGTACTTC | TRBJ2-4 | TRBV29-1 | 13 | few | TRBD2
CASSRDAGTEAFF | TGTGCCAGCAGCCGGGACGCAGGAACTGAAGCTTTCTTT | TRBJ1-1 | TRBV6-6 | 13 | once | -
CASREASGRRSEQFF | TGTGCCAGCAGGGAAGCTAGCGGGAGGAGGAGTGAGCAGTTCTTC | TRBJ2-1 | TRBV19 | 15 | few | TRBD2
CASSQGDRSMNTEAFF | TGTGCCAGCAGCCAAGGGGACAGGTCCATGAACACTGAAGCTTTCTTT | TRBJ1-1 | TRBV7-6 | 16 | - | TRBD1
CAISPSSGSDEQYF | TGTGCCATCAGCCCTTCTAGCGGGAGCGACGAGCAGTACTTC | TRBJ2-7 | TRBV10-3 | 14 | few | TRBD2
CASQTQAGNQPQHF | TGTGCCAGCCAAACCCAGGCGGGGAATCAGCCCCAGCATTTT | TRBJ1-5 | TRBV25-1 | 14 | few | -
CASSSFQGRGNNEQFF | TGCGCCAGCAGCTCATTTCAGGGGAGGGGGAACAATGAGCAGTTCTTC | TRBJ2-1 | TRBV5-1 | 16 | - | -
CASSLGGQGRNIQYF | TGCGCCAGCAGCTTGGGGGGACAGGGGCGAAACATTCAGTACTTC | TRBJ2-4 | TRBV5-1 | 15 | - | TRBD1
CAWSWGQGYGYTF | TGTGCCTGGAGTTGGGGACAGGGTTACGGCTACACCTTC | TRBJ1-2 | TRBV30 | 13 | - | TRBD1
CASSLADQPYEQYF | TGTGCCAGCAGCTTAGCGGACCAGCCCTACGAGCAGTACTTC | TRBJ2-7 | TRBV7-2 | 14 | - | -
CAWSVWSTDTQYF | TGTGCCTGGAGTGTCTGGAGCACAGATACGCAGTATTTT | TRBJ2-3 | TRBV30 | 13 | - | -
CASSQEAVSRGVRGLRQETQYF | TGCGCCAGCAGCCAAGAGGCGGTGAGCCGGGGCGTCCGGGGCCTCCGACAAGAGACCCAGTACTTC | TRBJ2-5 | TRBV4-3 | 22 | once | -
CATTPGGLRDGYTF | TGTGCCACTACCCCCGGTGGGCTTAGGGATGGCTACACCTTC | TRBJ1-2 | TRBV25-1 | 14 | - | -
CAISESRYEQYF | TGTGCCATCAGTGAGTCGAGATACGAGCAGTACTTC | TRBJ2-7 | TRBV10-3 | 12 | few | -
CATSGLRGSSYNEQFF | TGTGCCACCAGCGGCCTGCGGGGGAGCTCCTACAATGAGCAGTTCTTC | TRBJ2-1 | TRBV15 | 16 | few | TRBD2
CASIGGQGLEAFF | TGTGCCAGCATCGGAGGGCAGGGCCTTGAAGCTTTCTTT | TRBJ1-1 | TRBV2 | 13 | - | -
CASSQSRGDTQYF | TGCGCCAGCAGCCAATCTAGGGGGGATACGCAGTATTTT | TRBJ2-3 | TRBV4-1 | 13 | - | -
CASSYPGGHGYTF | TGTGCCAGCAGCTATCCAGGGGGCCATGGCTACACCTTC | TRBJ1-2 | TRBV7-3 | 13 | few | TRBD1
CASSVGTSGTNEQFF | TGTGCCAGCAGTGTCGGGACTAGCGGAACCAATGAGCAGTTCTTC | TRBJ2-1 | TRBV2 | 15 | - | TRBD2
CASSLDRVETQYF | TGTGCCAGCAGCTTGGACAGGGTGGAGACCCAGTACTTC | TRBJ2-5 | TRBV7-3 | 13 | few | TRBD1
CAWSVGDTGELFF | TGTGCCTGGAGTGTCGGGGACACCGGGGAGCTGTTTTTT | TRBJ2-2 | TRBV30 | 13 | - | -
CASSRTSGRGYGYTF | TGTGCCAGCAGTCGAACGTCCGGAAGAGGATATGGCTACACCTTC | TRBJ1-2 | TRBV6-5 | 15 | - | -
CASSNGIAVTETQYF | TGTGCCAGCAGCAACGGGATTGCGGTCACAGAGACCCAGTACTTC | TRBJ2-5 | TRBV6-1 | 15 | - | -
CASSRDRVADTQYF | TGCGCCAGCAGCCGGGACAGGGTAGCAGATACGCAGTATTTT | TRBJ2-3 | TRBV5-1 | 14 | - | TRBD1
CASSQEGTSGSYETQYF | TGCGCCAGCAGCCAAGAAGGGACTAGCGGGAGTTACGAGACCCAGTACTTC | TRBJ2-5 | TRBV4-1 | 17 | few | TRBD2
CASSFGPSTQYF | TGTGCCAGCAGTTTTGGTCCAAGTACGCAGTATTTT | TRBJ2-3 | TRBV28 | 12 | - | -
CAWSPLGFNTEAFF | TGTGCCTGGAGCCCCCTGGGGTTTAACACTGAAGCTTTCTTT | TRBJ1-1 | TRBV30 | 14 | few | -
CASRLGSGANVLTF | TGTGCCAGTCGCCTCGGCTCTGGGGCCAACGTCCTGACTTTC | TRBJ2-6 | TRBV10-3 | 14 | - | -
CSARGTDQETQYF | TGCAGCGCGAGAGGGACAGACCAAGAGACCCAGTACTTC | TRBJ2-5 | TRBV29-1 | 13 | - | TRBD1
CSVQDTGGAGEQYF | TGCAGCGTTCAAGATACGGGAGGGGCGGGTGAGCAGTACTTC | TRBJ2-7 | TRBV29-1 | 14 | few | TRBD2
CASFSNPGQHYGYTF | TGTGCCAGCTTTTCAAACCCCGGACAGCACTATGGCTACACCTTC | TRBJ1-2 | TRBV28 | 15 | - | -
CASSFRGERGYTEAFF | TGCGCCAGCAGCTTTAGAGGAGAGAGAGGGTACACTGAAGCTTTCTTT | TRBJ1-1 | TRBV5-1 | 16 | few | -
CASSQAGIPWGNEQFF | TGTGCCAGCAGCCAAGCAGGAATACCCTGGGGCAATGAGCAGTTCTTC | TRBJ2-1 | TRBV14 | 16 | - | -
CASSLAIQYGYTF | TGCGCCAGCAGCTTGGCAATACAGTACGGCTACACCTTC | TRBJ1-2 | TRBV5-1 | 13 | - | -
CASSPLGGGTGELFF | TGTGCCAGCAGCCCCTTGGGCGGGGGCACCGGGGAGCTGTTTTTT | TRBJ2-2 | TRBV7-2 | 15 | - | TRBD2
CASSQLSGLAGGNEQFF | TGTGCCAGCAGCCAGTTGTCAGGACTAGCGGGAGGTAATGAGCAGTTCTTC | TRBJ2-1 | TRBV5-4 | 17 | - | TRBD2
CASRKLVGTGELFF | TGTGCCAGCAGGAAACTTGTGGGTACCGGGGAGCTGTTTTTT | TRBJ2-2 | TRBV11-2 | 14 | - | -
CSAGTSGAGELFF | TGCAGCGCCGGGACTAGCGGTGCCGGGGAGCTGTTTTTT | TRBJ2-2 | TRBV29-1 | 13 | once | TRBD2
CASSLDRGNTDTQYF | TGTGCCAGCAGCTTAGACAGGGGGAACACAGATACGCAGTATTTT | TRBJ2-3 | TRBV11-2 | 15 | few | TRBD1
CAWSVRAYGNTIYF | TGTGCCTGGAGTGTAAGGGCGTATGGAAACACCATATATTTT | TRBJ1-3 | TRBV30 | 14 | - | -
CASSLEPSIFSGSDEQYF | TGCGCCAGCAGCTTGGAACCCTCGATTTTTTCAGGAAGCGACGAGCAGTACTTC | TRBJ2-7 | TRBV5-1 | 18 | few | -
CAISPGLAGAGSYEQYF | TGTGCCATCAGTCCCGGACTAGCGGGTGCAGGCTCCTACGAGCAGTACTTC | TRBJ2-7 | TRBV10-3 | 17 | - | TRBD2
CSAGTGQRTQYF | TGCAGCGCCGGGACAGGGCAACGGACCCAGTACTTC | TRBJ2-5 | TRBV29-1 | 12 | few | TRBD1
CASSFYSKYNEQFF | TGTGCCAGCAGTTTCTATTCGAAGTACAATGAGCAGTTCTTC | TRBJ2-1 | TRBV27 | 14 | - | -
CAWSPGQPYEQYF | TGTGCCTGGAGCCCCGGACAGCCATACGAGCAGTACTTC | TRBJ2-7 | TRBV30 | 13 | once | -